These 7 T cell receptor beta chains originate from one sample sequenced in a study of blood T cell repertoires in COVID-19 (dated by TCRdb to between 2020 and 2021). Libraries were made using the immunoSEQ multiplex PCR assay. TCRdb re-hosts the immuneACCESS table, in-frame sequences only. Its copies lack some clones; in the studies checked, an unresolved V gene accounts for under half of them, and the cause for the rest is not known. The sample records tens of thousands of clones, 65% to 90% of which are singletons. The top ten clones comprise around 24% of the sample. The sample comprised peripheral blood. The receptors derive from a human donor in a cohort sampled during active COVID-19.

V usage is TRBV14 and J usage is TRBJ2-5; D perhaps matches TRBD1 (5 bases). V was shortened by 4 bases and J by 4 bases, with 22 bases between the two germline ends. This CDR3 has 17 residues. The germline V gene has CDR1 SGHDN and CDR2 FVKESK. The CDR3 bases are TGTGCCAGCAGCCCCCTAGGTTTAAAGGGGCGAGGAGAGACCCAGTACTTC. It yields the protein CASSPLGLKGRGETQYF.

The table lists this clone with a few counts. The chain recombines TRBV19 with TRBJ2-7, with TRBD1 matching over 10 bases. Trimming removed 7 bases from V and 0 bases from J; junction bases left unmatched: 9. Per germline, CDR1 LNHDA and CDR2 SQIVND (reference sequence). The CDR3 runs 16 residues. The CDR3 spells CASTTTGGATSYEQYF. The CDR3 bases are TGTGCCAGTACCACGACAGGGGGCGCAACCTCCTACGAGCAGTACTTC. Using reference TRBV19 and TRBJ2-7 for the parts outside the CDR3, the full variable domain is DGGITQSPKYLFRKEGQNVTLSCEQNLNHDAMYWYRQDPGQGLRLIYYSQIVNDFQKGDIAEGYSVSREKKESFPLTVTSAQKNPTAFYLCASTTTGGATSYEQYFGPGTRLTVT.

J is TRBJ2-7 and V is TRBV5-1; 9 bases are shared with TRBD1. V was pared by 4 bases and J by 4 bases, with 12 bases of the junction left unmatched. The CDR3 is 16 amino acids. Germline lookup yields CDR1 SGHRS and CDR2 YFSETQ. As DNA, the CDR3 is TGCGCCAGCAGCCCGGCCACGGGACAGGGAATGTACGAGCAGTACTTC. Its protein is CASSPATGQGMYEQYF. The variable domain in full, with the rest retrieved from reference TRBV5-1 and TRBJ2-7, is KAGVTQTPRYLIKTRGQQVTLSCSPISGHRSVSWYQQTPGQGLQFLFEYFSETQRNKGNFPGRFSGRQFSNSRSEMNVSTLELGDSALYLCASSPATGQGMYEQYFGPGTRLTVT.

The chain is built from TRBV20-1 and TRBJ2-1, with D perhaps matching TRBD1 (6 bases). Trimming cost V 3 bases and J 10 bases, with 13 bases left between them. The CDR3 contains 12 residues. The germline CDR1 and CDR2 sequences are DFQATT and SNEGSKA (reference sequence). CDR3 bases: TGCAGTGCTAGTAGCCAGGGGAAAGAGCAGTTCTTC. As protein: CSASSQGKEQFF.

The chain employs TRBV24-1 and TRBJ2-1; 7 bases are shared with TRBD2. The junction had 16 bases not matched to a gene; V was cut back by 4 bases and J by 8 bases. CDR1 and CDR2 from the germline V gene are KGHDR and SFDVKD. This CDR3 is 17 amino acids long. CDR3 sequence reads: CATSDPSGRERWDEQFF. The CDR3, as DNA: TGTGCCACCAGTGACCCCTCGGGGCGGGAGCGGTGGGATGAGCAGTTCTTC.

This chain uses TRBV5-5 with TRBJ2-1; TRBD2 aligns across 7 bases. Germline V gene lookup returns CDR1 SGHKS and CDR2 YYEKEE (reference sequence). Trimming at V came to 6 bases and at J to 8 bases, leaving 14 bases not matched to a gene. This CDR3 spans 15 amino acids. The CDR3 DNA reads TGTGCCAGCACCCTAACGGGGACTATTTCGTATGAGCAGTTCTTC. Encoded protein: CASTLTGTISYEQFF.

The CDR3 DNA follows: TGTGCCAGCAGTTTCGTTCAGGGGGCGAGCGGCTACACCTTC. Residues: CASSFVQGASGYTF. The chain couples TRBV27 to TRBJ1-2, with TRBD1 matching over 8 bases. CDR1 is MNHEY, CDR2 SMNVEV, per germline (reference sequence). The CDR3 is made up of 14 amino acids. Trimming cost V 3 bases and J 8 bases; bases outside gene matches: 8.